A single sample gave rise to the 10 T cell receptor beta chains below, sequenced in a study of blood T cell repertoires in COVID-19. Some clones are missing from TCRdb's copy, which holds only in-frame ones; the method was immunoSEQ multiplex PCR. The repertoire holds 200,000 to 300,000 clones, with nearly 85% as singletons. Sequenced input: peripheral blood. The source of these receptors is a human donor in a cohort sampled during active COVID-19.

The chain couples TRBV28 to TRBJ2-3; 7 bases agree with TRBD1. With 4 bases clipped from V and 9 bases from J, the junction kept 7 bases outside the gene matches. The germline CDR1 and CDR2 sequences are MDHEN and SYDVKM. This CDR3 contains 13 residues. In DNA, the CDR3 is TGTGCCAGCAGTTCACTCCCGGGACAGACGCAGTATTTT. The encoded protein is CASSSLPGQTQYF. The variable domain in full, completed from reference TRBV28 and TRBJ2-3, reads DVKVTQSSRYLVKRTGEKVFLECVQDMDHENMFWYRQDPGLGLRLIYFSYDVKMKEKGDIPEGYSVSREKKERFSLILESASTNQTSMYLCASSSLPGQTQYFGPGTRLTVL.

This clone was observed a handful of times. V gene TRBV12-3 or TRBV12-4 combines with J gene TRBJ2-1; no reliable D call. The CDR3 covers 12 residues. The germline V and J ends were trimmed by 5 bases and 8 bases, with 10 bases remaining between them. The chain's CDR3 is CASSQTWDEQFF. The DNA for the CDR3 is TGTGCCAGCAGTCAGACTTGGGATGAGCAGTTCTTC.

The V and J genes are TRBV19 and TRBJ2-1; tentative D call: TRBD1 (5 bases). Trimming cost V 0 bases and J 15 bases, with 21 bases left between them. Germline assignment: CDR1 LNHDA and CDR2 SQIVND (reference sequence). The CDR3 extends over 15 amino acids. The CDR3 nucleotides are TGTGCCAGTAGTATAGATCGTTCAGGGCATGGACACCGGTTCTTC. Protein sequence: CASSIDRSGHGHRFF.

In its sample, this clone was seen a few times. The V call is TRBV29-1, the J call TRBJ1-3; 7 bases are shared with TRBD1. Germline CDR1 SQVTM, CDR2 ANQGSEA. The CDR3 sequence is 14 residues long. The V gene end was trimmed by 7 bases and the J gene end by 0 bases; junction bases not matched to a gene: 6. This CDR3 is CSADGTDSGNTIYF. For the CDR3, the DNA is TGCAGCGCCGATGGGACAGACTCTGGAAACACCATATATTTT. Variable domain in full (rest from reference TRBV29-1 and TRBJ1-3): SAVISQKPSRDICQRGTSLTIQCQVDSQVTMMFWYRQQPGQSLTLIATANQGSEATYESGFVIDKFPISRPNLTFSTLTVSNMSPEDSSIYLCSADGTDSGNTIYFGEGSWLTVV.

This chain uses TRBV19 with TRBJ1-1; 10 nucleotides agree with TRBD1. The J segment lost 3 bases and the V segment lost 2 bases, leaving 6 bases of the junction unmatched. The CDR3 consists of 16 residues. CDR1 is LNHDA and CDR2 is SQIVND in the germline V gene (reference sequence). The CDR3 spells CASSISLTGGYTEAFF. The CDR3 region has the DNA TGTGCCAGTAGTATATCCCTGACAGGGGGCTACACTGAAGCTTTCTTT.

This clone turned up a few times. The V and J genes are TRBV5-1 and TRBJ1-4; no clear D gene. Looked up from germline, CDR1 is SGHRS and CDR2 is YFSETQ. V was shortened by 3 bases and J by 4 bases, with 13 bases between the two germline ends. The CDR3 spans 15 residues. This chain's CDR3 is CASSSGHGGNEKLFF. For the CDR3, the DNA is TGCGCCAGCAGCTCGGGTCACGGAGGTAATGAAAAACTGTTTTTT.

CDR3 DNA sequence: TGTGCCAGCAGCTTTCCAGGGGGCGGGTACACTGAAGCTTTCTTT. Its protein product is CASSFPGGGYTEAFF. The gene calls are TRBV5-6 and TRBJ1-1; 8 bases match TRBD1. With V trimmed by 2 bases and J by 3 bases, 6 bases remained unmatched. The CDR3 runs 15 residues. CDR1 is SGHDT, CDR2 YYEEEE, per germline.

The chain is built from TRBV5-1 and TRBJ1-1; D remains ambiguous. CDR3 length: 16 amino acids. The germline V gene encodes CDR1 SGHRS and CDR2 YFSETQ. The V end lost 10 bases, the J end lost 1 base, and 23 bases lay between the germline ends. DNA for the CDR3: TGCGCCTCCGGGAGGGCGCCTAGCGGGAAGAACACTGAAGCTTTCTTT. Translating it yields CASGRAPSGKNTEAFF.

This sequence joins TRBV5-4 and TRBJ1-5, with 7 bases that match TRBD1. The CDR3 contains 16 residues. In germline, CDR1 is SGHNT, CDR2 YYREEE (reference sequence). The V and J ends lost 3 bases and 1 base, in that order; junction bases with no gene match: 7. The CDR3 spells CASSYNRGESNQPQHF. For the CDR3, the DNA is TGTGCCAGCAGCTATAACAGGGGAGAGAGCAATCAGCCCCAGCATTTT.

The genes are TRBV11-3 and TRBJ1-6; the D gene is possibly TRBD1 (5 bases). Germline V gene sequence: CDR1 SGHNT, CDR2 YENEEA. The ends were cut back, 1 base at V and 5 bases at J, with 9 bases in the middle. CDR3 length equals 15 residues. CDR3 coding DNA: TGTGCCAGCAGCTTAGGGGGCAGCGATAATTCACCCCTCCACTTT. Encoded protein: CASSLGGSDNSPLHF.